This T cell receptor (beta chain) was captured by sequencing in a study of blood T cell repertoires in COVID-19. Study summary: Acute and convalescent COVID-19 samples came from the United States, Italy and Spain. PBMCs, B-cell-depleted T cells, or T cells provided the cDNA or gDNA that made up the material.

Germline CDR1 reads MDHEN; CDR2 reads SYDVKM. The CDR3 runs 16 residues. V shed 2 bases and J 5 bases; nucleotides not matched to a gene: 11. Methods used by the authors: Reference gene primer amplification gave estimated nucleated cell counts. The assay was immunoSEQ multiplex PCR, and TCRdb's table has in-frame clones only and misses some. For V, J and clone size, that table is used; D and trimming come from the DNA. The data hold 55,000 to 90,000 clones, with around nine tenths observed a single time. This chain connects TRBV28 to TRBJ2-5; 7 bases align to TRBD2. The sample comprised peripheral blood. The TCR sequence derives from an older woman with acute or convalescent COVID-19. CDR3 DNA: TGTGCCAGCAGTTTAGAAGCGGGAACAGGCGGCGAGACCCAGTACTTC. The encoded protein is CASSLEAGTGGETQYF.